This entry is about one T cell receptor beta chain. Antigen unknown. While the first cohort had several hundred subjects, the donors belonged to the separate validation cohort of more than 95 subjects. The data derive from a study of cytomegalovirus exposure and HLA in healthy donors. Broader study findings: The classifier, whose performance was assessed in both the original and validation cohorts, reportedly diagnosed cytomegalovirus status with high specificity and sensitivity. Cytomegalovirus association was listed for 164 TCR beta chains. Subsequent analysis revealed that first-cohort TCR clusters tended to co-occur in the approximately 120 validation repertoires.

Sequencing used immunoSEQ multiplex PCR; TCRdb keeps in-frame clones, though not all of them. The sample contains 150,000 to 200,000 clones, roughly 86% of which appear only once. The germline V gene has CDR1 SEHNR and CDR2 FQNEAQ (reference sequence). This CDR3 has 13 amino acids. V dropped 7 bases and J dropped 7 bases, with 14 bases sitting between them. The V and J genes are TRBV7-9 and TRBJ2-1; the D gene is possibly TRBD1 (7 bases). This clonotype originated in a woman between 18 and 29 years old in good health and CMV-seronegative. What was sequenced was PBMCs. The CDR3 protein is CASTRQGLNEQFF. Here the CDR3 DNA reads TGTGCCAGCACCCGACAGGGACTGAATGAGCAGTTCTTC.